The TCR beta chain under discussion was sequenced for a study of post-analysis software for immune sequencing data (dated by TCRdb to about 2015). Context from the whole study: Disease courses on record covered relapsing-remitting, secondary progressive and progressive-relapsing multiple sclerosis, though some patients had no subtype annotation. A subset of samples was prepared in parallel using single-end sample barcoding, then pooled and co-amplified after Illumina adapter ligation. The patient repertoires were set against about eleven previously published healthy control repertoires from donors whose ages ranged from roughly 6 to 25 years.

The study at large found these results: Patients showed significantly higher frequencies than controls for roughly five TRBV segments, among them TRBV5-6, TRBV5-1 and TRBV20-1. The multiple sclerosis patient group was slightly younger than the control group. Compared with controls, multiple sclerosis patients had significantly lower normalized Chao1 diversity, a finding suggesting substantial peripheral T-cell clonal expansion. When samples were clustered directly using the F measure, samples prepared in the same batch co-clustered strongly, which prompted a batch-effect correction.

From its cysteine to its phenylalanine, the CDR3 spans 17 amino acids. Kept here is only the CDR3 DNA, which spans 51 bases and is read in frame from base 1. The germline V gene yields MNHNS for CDR1 and SASEGT for CDR2. On this clonotype: Its antigen is unknown. A much more abundant neighbour one base away suggests this may be a read error.

To demonstrate the VDJtools post-analysis software, TCR beta repertoires were profiled from the peripheral blood of about 14 young patients with multiple sclerosis. Multiple sclerosis patients were children and adolescents aged about 6 to 15 years. The method behind the library was PCR. This sample was sequenced with an Illumina HiSeq 2500. To reduce PCR and sequencing biases, unique molecular identifiers were built into the TCR beta cDNA libraries. Every 1 to 10 million input T cells yielded approximately 500,000 cDNA molecules, meaning each molecule approximated one T cell. The patient libraries were prepared and sequenced using the same protocol as the earlier healthy control dataset. Samples belonging to the same batch were prepared together, multiplexed and sequenced on a shared HiSeq lane. For the original study's pipeline: MIGEC handled the raw barcoded reads, throwing out single-read molecular identifier groups before consensus assembly and CDR3 extraction. Clonotype tables were post-analysed with VDJtools, and diversity was normalized by down-sampling all datasets to the smallest sample size. Repertoire overlap clustering matched CDR3 amino acid but not nucleotide sequences to correct batch-related cross-sample contamination. The raw public data were reprocessed by TCRdb itself: fastp quality trimming at Q25, MiXCR clonotype calling, in-frame beta chains only. Every distinct CDR3 protein forms one entry, paired with its most common genes and DNA. The authors' filters were not applied to this entry. This sample holds about 200,000 distinct CDR3 sequences; 25% to 30% were observed only once. The ten largest clones take up 3% to 4% of the sample.

This receptor was obtained from a girl aged 2-17 years with multiple sclerosis. The chain is assembled from TRBV6-1 and TRBJ2-1; the D gene is possibly TRBD1 or TRBD2, each agreeing over 5 bases. Material for sequencing was blood. In nucleotide form, the sequence is TGTACCAGCAGTGCCCGTGGGACGTCTAGCTCCTACAATGAGCAGTTCTTC. Its product reads: CTSSARGTSSSYNEQFF.